This TCR beta chain was found in a study of response to subunit inactivated influenza vaccine. Overall study findings and caveats: Each seasonal influenza vaccination recruits few new T cells, the authors suggested.

This CDR3 has 12 amino acids. Between the trimmed V and J ends, which lost 1 base and 10 bases, there was a span of 8 bases. The germline gives CDR1 SGHTA, CDR2 FQGNSA. This clonotype showed up many times. Its specificity is unknown. MiXCR, applied by TCRdb to the RT-PCR reads, yields one record per CDR3 protein. The table has approximately 500,000 distinct CDR3 sequences, 11% to 15% seen once; the top ten hold over 8.5%. The material sequenced was PBMCs from blood, taken 12 days after vaccination. The gene calls are TRBV7-2 and TRBJ2-1; D gene uncertain. The source of this sequence is a man aged 45 to 65 who received an inactivated influenza vaccine. The CDR3 loop is CASSLVRFEQFF. For the CDR3, the DNA is TGTGCCAGCAGCTTAGTTAGGTTCGAGCAGTTCTTC.